The clone carrying this T cell receptor (beta chain) has more than one count but fewer than ten. Germline CDR1 is SGDLS and CDR2 is YYNGEE. V was pared by 2 bases and J by 1 base, with 21 bases between. This CDR3 is built from 18 residues. This sample is part of a study of blood T cell repertoires in COVID-19. Study summary: Samples taken during acute and convalescent COVID-19 were collected in the United States, Italy and Spain. PBMCs, B-cell-depleted T cells, or T cells were the source of the cDNA or gDNA that made up the material.

In the authors' methods: Estimation of nucleated cell counts relied on the amplification of reference gene primers. Clones were sequenced by immunoSEQ multiplex PCR, and TCRdb holds only the in-frame ones, with some missing. V and J calls and clone size are those listed in that table; D and trimming were worked out from the DNA. The sample holds tens of thousands of clones, about nine tenths seen once. This receptor was identified in a man between 60 and 75 years old with acute or convalescent COVID-19. V and J are TRBV9 and TRBJ1-1; D not certain. Material for sequencing was peripheral blood. The CDR3 DNA sequence: TGTGCCAGCAGCGTGACGCCCATAAGGGAGTTAGGGAACACTGAAGCTTTCTTT. Amino acids: CASSVTPIRELGNTEAFF. The whole variable domain, remainder taken from reference TRBV9 and TRBJ1-1, is DSGVTQTPKHLITATGQRVTLRCSPRSGDLSVYWYQQSLDQGLQFLIQYYNGEERAKGNILERFSAQQFPDLHSELNLSSLELGDSALYFCASSVTPIRELGNTEAFFGQGTRLTVV.